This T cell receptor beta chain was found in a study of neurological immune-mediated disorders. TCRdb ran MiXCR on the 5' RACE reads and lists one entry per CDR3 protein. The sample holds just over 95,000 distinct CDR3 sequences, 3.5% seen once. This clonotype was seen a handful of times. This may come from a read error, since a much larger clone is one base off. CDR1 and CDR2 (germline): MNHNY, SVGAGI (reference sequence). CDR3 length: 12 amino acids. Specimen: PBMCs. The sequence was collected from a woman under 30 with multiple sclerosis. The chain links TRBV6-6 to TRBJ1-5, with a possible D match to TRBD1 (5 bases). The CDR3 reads CDSKGSNQPQHF. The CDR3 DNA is TGTGACAGCAAGGGGAGCAATCAGCCCCAGCATTTT.